A selection of T cell receptor beta chains follows, all from one sample in a study of cytotoxic CD8 clonotypes in ibrutinib-treated CLL. Produced via immunoSEQ multiplex PCR; TCRdb's table is partial and in-frame only. Here the sample spans approximately 350,000 clones, roughly 71% being singletons. The starting material was PBMCs, obtained after 36 months of ibrutinib treatment. Receptors were obtained from a human donor with chronic lymphocytic leukemia. CDR3s include the opening cysteine and the closing phenylalanine or tryptophan. D genes are given only for firm matches. Clone size is not always given. Where it is, it says once, few, many or a class for expanded clones.

cdr3_nt	cdr3_aa	d_call	v_call	clone_size	j_call
TGTGCCAGTAGTTCCCCGGGACAGGGTATTCAGCCCCAGCATTTT	CASSSPGQGIQPQHF	TRBD1	TRBV19	few	TRBJ1-5
TGTGCCAGCAGCACCGGACAGGGAAACACTGAAGCTTTCTTT	CASSTGQGNTEAFF	TRBD1	TRBV9	-	TRBJ1-1
TGTGCCAGCAGCTTGTCAGGTTACGAGCAGTACTTC	CASSLSGYEQYF	-	TRBV5-5	-	TRBJ2-7
TGTGCCAGCAGCTGCCCCCCCCCGGGACCAACAAAGTACTTC	CASSCPPPGPTKYF	-	TRBV21-1	-	TRBJ2-5
TGTGCCAGCAGTTTATCGGTAGCCTACAATGAGCAGTTCTTC	CASSLSVAYNEQFF	-	TRBV28	-	TRBJ2-1
TGCAGCGCCGGACAGCCCTTAGGCCCCTACAATGAGCAGTTCTTC	CSAGQPLGPYNEQFF	-	TRBV29-1	-	TRBJ2-1
TGTGCCAGCAGTTACTACAAAGGCGGCAATCAGCCCCAGCATTTT	CASSYYKGGNQPQHF	-	TRBV6-5	once	TRBJ1-5
TGTGCCGGGTCCGGGACACCTAACACCGGGGAGCTGTTTTTT	CAGSGTPNTGELFF	-	TRBV18	-	TRBJ2-2
TGTGCCAGCAGCATACGGGGGACAACTACCTACAATGAGCAGTTCTTC	CASSIRGTTTYNEQFF	-	TRBV7-2	-	TRBJ2-1
TGTGCCAGCAGCCTACCCCCTAGGTCCTACAATGAGCAGTTCTTC	CASSLPPRSYNEQFF	-	TRBV11-2	-	TRBJ2-1
TGTGCCAGCCGACAGGGACGCGAGCAGTACTTC	CASRQGREQYF	TRBD1	TRBV27	-	TRBJ2-7
TGTGCCAGCAGCACCCGGACAGATCCCTACGAGCAGTACTTC	CASSTRTDPYEQYF	-	TRBV11-3	-	TRBJ2-7
TGTGCCAGCAGCTTGGGACAGGAAAGCCGGTCGTCCTACGAGCAGTACTTC	CASSLGQESRSSYEQYF	TRBD1	TRBV7-9	once	TRBJ2-7